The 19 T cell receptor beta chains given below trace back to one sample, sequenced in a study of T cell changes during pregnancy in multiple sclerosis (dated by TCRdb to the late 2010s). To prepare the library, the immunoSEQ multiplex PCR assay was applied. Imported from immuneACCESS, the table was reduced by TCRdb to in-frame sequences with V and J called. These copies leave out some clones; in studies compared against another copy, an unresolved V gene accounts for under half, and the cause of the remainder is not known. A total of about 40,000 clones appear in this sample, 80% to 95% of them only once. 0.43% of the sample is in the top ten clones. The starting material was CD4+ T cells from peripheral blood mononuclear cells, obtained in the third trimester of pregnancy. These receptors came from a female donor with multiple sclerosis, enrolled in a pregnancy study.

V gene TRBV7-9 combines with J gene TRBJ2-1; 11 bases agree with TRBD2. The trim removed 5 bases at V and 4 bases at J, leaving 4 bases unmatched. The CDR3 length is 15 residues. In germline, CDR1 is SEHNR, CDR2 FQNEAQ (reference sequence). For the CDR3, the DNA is TGTGCCAGCAGCGCGGGGACTAGCGGATACAATGAGCAGTTCTTC. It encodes CASSAGTSGYNEQFF.

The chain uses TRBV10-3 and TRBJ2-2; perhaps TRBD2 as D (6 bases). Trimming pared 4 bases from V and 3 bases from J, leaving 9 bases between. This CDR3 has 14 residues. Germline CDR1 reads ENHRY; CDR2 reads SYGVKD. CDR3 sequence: CAISVTGDTGELFF. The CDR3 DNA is TGTGCCATCAGTGTGACGGGGGACACCGGGGAGCTGTTTTTT.

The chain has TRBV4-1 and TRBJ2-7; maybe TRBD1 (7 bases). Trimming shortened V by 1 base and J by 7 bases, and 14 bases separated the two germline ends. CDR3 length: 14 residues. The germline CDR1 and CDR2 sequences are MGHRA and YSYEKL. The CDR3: CASSQAGGMREQYF. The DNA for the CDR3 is TGCGCCAGCAGCCAAGCAGGGGGGATGCGGGAGCAGTACTTC.

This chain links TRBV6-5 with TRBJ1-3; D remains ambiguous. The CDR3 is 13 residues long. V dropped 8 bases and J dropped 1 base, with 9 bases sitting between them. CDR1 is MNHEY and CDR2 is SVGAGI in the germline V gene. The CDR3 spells CASGRLSGNTIYF. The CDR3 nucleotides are TGTGCCAGCGGGAGGTTATCTGGAAACACCATATATTTT.

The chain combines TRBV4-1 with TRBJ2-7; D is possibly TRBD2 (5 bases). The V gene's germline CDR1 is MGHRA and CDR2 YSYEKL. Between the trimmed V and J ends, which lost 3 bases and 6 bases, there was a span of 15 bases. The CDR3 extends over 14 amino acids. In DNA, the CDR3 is TGCGCCAGCAGCCAGGGTAACACACGGGGCGAGCAGTACTTC. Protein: CASSQGNTRGEQYF.

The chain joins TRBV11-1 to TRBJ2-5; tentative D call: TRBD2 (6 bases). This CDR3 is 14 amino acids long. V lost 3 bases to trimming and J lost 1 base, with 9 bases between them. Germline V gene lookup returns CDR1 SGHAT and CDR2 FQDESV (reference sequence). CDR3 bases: TGTGCCAGCAGCTTCGGGGGTCCCCAAGAGACCCAGTACTTC. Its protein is CASSFGGPQETQYF.

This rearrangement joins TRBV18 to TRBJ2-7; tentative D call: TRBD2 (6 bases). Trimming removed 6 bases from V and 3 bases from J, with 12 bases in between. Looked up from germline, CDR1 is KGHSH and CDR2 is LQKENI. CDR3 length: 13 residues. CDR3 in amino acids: CASSSKEGYEQYF. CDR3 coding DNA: TGTGCCAGCTCCTCAAAGGAGGGCTACGAGCAGTACTTC.

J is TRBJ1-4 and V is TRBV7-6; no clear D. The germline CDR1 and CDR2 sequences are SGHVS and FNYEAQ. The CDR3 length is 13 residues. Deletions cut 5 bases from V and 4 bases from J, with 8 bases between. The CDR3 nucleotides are TGTGCCAGCAGCAGCGTAATTAATGAAAAACTGTTTTTT. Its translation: CASSSVINEKLFF.

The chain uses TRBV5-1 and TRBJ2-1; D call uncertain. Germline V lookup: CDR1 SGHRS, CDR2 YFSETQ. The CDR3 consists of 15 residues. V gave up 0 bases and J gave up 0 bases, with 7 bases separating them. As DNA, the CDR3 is TGCGCCAGCAGCTTGGTAGGCGGCTCCTACAATGAGCAGTTCTTC. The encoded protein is CASSLVGGSYNEQFF. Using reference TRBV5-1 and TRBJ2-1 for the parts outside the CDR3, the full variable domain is KAGVTQTPRYLIKTRGQQVTLSCSPISGHRSVSWYQQTPGQGLQFLFEYFSETQRNKGNFPGRFSGRQFSNSRSEMNVSTLELGDSALYLCASSLVGGSYNEQFFGPGTRLTVL.

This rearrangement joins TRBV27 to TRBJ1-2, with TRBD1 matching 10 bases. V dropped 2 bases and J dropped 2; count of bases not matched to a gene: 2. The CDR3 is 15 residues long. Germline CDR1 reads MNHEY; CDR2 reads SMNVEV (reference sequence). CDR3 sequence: CASSLQGQGNYGYTF. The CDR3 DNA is TGTGCCAGCAGTTTACAGGGACAGGGGAACTATGGCTACACCTTC.

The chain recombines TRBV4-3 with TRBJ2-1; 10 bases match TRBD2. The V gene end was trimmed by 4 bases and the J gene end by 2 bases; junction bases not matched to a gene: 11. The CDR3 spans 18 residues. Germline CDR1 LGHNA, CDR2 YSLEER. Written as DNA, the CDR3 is TGCGCCAGCAGCCGATCCAACAGGCTAGCGGGAGCCTACAATGAGCAGTTCTTC. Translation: CASSRSNRLAGAYNEQFF.

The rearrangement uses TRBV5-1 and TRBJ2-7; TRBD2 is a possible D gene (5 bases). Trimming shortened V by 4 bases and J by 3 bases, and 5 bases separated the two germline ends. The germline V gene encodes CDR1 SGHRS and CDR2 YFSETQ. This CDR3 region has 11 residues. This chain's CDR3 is CASSRDYEQYF. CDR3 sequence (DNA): TGCGCCAGCAGCCGGGACTACGAGCAGTACTTC.

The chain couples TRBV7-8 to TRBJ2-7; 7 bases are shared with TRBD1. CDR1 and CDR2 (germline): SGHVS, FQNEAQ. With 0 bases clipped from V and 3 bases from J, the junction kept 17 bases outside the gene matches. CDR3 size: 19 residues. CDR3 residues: CASSLAAGRRPGQRYEQYF. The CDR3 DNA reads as TGTGCCAGCAGCTTAGCGGCAGGGAGACGGCCGGGACAGCGCTACGAGCAGTACTTC.

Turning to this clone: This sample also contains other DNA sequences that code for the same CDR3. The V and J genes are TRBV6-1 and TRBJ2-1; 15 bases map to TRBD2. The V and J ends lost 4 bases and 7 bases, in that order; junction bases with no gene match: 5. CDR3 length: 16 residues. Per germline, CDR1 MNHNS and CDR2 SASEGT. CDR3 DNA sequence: TGTGCCAGCAGTGCCCGGACTAGCGGGAGGGCAAATGAGCAGTTCTTC. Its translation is CASSARTSGRANEQFF.

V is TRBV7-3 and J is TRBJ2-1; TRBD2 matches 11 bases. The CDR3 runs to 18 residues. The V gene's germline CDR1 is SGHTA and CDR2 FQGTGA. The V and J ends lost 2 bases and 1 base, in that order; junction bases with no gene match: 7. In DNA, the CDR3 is TGTGCCAGCAGCTTAGGTCAGGGACTAGCGGCTTCCTACAATGAGCAGTTCTTC. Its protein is CASSLGQGLAASYNEQFF.

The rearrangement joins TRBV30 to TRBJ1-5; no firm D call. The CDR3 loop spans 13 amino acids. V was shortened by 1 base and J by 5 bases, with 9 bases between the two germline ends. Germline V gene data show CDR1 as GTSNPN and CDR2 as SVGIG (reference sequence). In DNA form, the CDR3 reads TGTGCCTGGAGTGGGACTTGGGATCAGCCCCAGCATTTT. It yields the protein CAWSGTWDQPQHF.

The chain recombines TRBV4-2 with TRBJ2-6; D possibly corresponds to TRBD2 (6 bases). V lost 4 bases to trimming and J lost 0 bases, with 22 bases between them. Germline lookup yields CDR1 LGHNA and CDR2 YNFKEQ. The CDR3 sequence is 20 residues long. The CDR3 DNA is TGTGCCAGCAGCCTTCACTCACCGACAGCGGGCGGCTCTGGGGCCAACGTCCTGACTTTC. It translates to CASSLHSPTAGGSGANVLTF.

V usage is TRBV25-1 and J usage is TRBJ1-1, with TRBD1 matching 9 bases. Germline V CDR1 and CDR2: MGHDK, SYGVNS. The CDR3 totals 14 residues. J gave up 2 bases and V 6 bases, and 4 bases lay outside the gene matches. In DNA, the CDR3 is TGTGCCAGCAGGAAGGGACAGGGTAACACTGAAGCTTTCTTT. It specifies CASRKGQGNTEAFF.

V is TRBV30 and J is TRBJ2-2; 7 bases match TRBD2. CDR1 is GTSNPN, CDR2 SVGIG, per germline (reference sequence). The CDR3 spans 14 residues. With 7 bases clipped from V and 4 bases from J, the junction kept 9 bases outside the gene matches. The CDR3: CASTRLAVTGELFF. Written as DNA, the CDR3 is TGTGCCTCCACGAGACTAGCAGTCACCGGGGAGCTGTTTTTT.